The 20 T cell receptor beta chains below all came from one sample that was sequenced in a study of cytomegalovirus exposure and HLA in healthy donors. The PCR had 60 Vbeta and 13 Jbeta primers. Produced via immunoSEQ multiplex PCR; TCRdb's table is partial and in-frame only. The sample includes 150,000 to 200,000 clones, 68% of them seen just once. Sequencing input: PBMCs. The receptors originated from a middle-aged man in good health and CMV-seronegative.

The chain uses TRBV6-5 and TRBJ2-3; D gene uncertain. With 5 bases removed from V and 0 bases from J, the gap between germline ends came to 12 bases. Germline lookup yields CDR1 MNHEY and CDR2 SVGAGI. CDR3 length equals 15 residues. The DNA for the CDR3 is TGTGCCAGCAGTACCGACATTACCAGCACAGATACGCAGTATTTT. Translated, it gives CASSTDITSTDTQYF.

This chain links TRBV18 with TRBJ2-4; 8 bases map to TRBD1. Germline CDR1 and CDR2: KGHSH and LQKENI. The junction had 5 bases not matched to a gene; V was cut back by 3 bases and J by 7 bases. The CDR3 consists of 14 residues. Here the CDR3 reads CASSPPGGQNIQYF. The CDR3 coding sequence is TGTGCCAGCTCACCCCCAGGGGGCCAGAACATTCAGTACTTC.

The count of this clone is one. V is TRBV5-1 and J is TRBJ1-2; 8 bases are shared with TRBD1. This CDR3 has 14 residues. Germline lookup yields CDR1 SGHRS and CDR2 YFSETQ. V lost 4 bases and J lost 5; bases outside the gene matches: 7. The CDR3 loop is CASSPGQGPYGYTF. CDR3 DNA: TGCGCCAGCAGCCCCGGACAGGGTCCTTATGGCTACACCTTC.

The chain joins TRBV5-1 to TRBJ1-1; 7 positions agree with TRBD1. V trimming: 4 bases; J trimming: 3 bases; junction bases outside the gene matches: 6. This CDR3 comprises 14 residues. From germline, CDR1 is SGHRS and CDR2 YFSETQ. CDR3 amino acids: CASSELDRDTEAFF. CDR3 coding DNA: TGCGCCAGCAGCGAACTCGACAGGGACACTGAAGCTTTCTTT.

The chain's CDR3 is CASSLGGGAQYF. The DNA for the CDR3 is TGCGCCAGCAGCTTGGGGGGGGGCGCGCAGTATTTT. The rearrangement uses TRBV5-1 and TRBJ2-3, with TRBD2 as a possible D gene (7 bases). Per germline, CDR1 SGHRS and CDR2 YFSETQ. CDR3 length: 12 residues. Trimming removed 0 bases from V and 10 bases from J, with 9 bases in between.

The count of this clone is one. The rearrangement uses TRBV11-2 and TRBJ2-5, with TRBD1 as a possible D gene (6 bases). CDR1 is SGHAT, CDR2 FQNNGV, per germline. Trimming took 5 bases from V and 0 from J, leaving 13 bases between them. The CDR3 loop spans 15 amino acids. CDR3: CASSLGASYQETQYF. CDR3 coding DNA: TGTGCCAGCAGCCTGGGGGCATCGTACCAAGAGACCCAGTACTTC. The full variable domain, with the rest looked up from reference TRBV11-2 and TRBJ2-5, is EAGVAQSPRYKIIEKRQSVAFWCNPISGHATLYWYQQILGQGPKLLIQFQNNGVVDDSQLPKDRFSAERLKGVDSTLKIQPAKLEDSAVYLCASSLGASYQETQYFGPGTRLLVL.

Here the CDR3 reads CASSGQGISTEAFF. The CDR3 nucleotides are TGCGCCAGCAGCGGCCAGGGTATCTCCACTGAAGCTTTCTTT. The chain is built from TRBV5-1 and TRBJ1-1; D is perhaps TRBD1 (5 bases). This CDR3 is 14 amino acids long. CDR1 and CDR2 from the germline V gene are SGHRS and YFSETQ. The V end was cut by 4 bases, the J end by 4 bases, with 14 bases between.

This chain's CDR3 is CASSPGGGRGDTQYF. CDR3 coding DNA: TGTGCCAGCAGCCCAGGAGGGGGCCGGGGAGATACGCAGTATTTT. J is TRBJ2-3 and V is TRBV7-9; TRBD1 is a possible D gene (7 bases). The CDR3 length is 15 residues. From germline, CDR1 is SEHNR and CDR2 FQNEAQ (reference sequence). Trimming pared 5 bases from V and 5 bases from J, leaving 17 bases between.

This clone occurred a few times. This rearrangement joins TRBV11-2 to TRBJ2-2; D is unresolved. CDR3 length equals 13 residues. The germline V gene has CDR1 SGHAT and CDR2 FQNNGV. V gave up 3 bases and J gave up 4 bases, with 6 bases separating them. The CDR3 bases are TGTGCCAGCAGCTTCCCTTCCACCGGGGAGCTGTTTTTT. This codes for CASSFPSTGELFF. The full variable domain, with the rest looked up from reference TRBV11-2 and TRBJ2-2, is EAGVAQSPRYKIIEKRQSVAFWCNPISGHATLYWYQQILGQGPKLLIQFQNNGVVDDSQLPKDRFSAERLKGVDSTLKIQPAKLEDSAVYLCASSFPSTGELFFGEGSRLTVL.

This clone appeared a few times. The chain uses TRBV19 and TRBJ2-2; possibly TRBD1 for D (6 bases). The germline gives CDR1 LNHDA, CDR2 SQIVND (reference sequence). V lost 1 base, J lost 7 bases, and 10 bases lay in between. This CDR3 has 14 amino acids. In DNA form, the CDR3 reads TGTGCCAGTAGTATAGCAGGGGCAGGCGGGGAGCTGTTTTTT. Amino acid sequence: CASSIAGAGGELFF.

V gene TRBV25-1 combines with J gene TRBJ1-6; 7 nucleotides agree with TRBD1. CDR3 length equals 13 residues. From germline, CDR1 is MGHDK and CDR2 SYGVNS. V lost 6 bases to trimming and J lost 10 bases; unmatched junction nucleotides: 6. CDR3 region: CASRGTVGSPLHF. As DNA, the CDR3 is TGTGCCAGCAGGGGGACAGTCGGGTCACCCCTCCACTTT.

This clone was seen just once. CDR3 residues: CASRTRLAVTYNEQFF. CDR3 DNA: TGTGCCAGCAGGACGAGGCTAGCGGTAACCTACAATGAGCAGTTCTTC. This chain uses TRBV28 with TRBJ2-1, with 7 bases identical to TRBD2. The ends lost 6 bases at V and 2 bases at J; junction bases unmatched: 10. This CDR3 region has 16 residues. Germline V gives CDR1 MDHEN, CDR2 SYDVKM. Based on the CDR3 plus reference TRBV28 and TRBJ2-1, the full variable domain is DVKVTQSSRYLVKRTGEKVFLECVQDMDHENMFWYRQDPGLGLRLIYFSYDVKMKEKGDIPEGYSVSREKKERFSLILESASTNQTSMYLCASRTRLAVTYNEQFFGPGTRLTVL.

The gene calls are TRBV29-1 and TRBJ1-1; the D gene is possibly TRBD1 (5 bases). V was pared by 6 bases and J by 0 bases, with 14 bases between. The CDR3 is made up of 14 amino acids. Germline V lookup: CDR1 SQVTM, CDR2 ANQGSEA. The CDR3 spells CSVAPGLLNTEAFF. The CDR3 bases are TGCAGCGTGGCCCCGGGACTCCTGAACACTGAAGCTTTCTTT.

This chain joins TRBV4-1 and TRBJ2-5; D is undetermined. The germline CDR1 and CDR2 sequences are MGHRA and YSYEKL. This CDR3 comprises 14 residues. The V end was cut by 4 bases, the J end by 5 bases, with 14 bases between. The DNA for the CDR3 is TGCGCCAGCAGCCCCTATCATGATGGTGAGACCCAGTACTTC. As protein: CASSPYHDGETQYF.

The CDR3: CASSQGRATWGVIARLEAFF. CDR3 sequence (DNA): TGCGCCAGCAGCCAAGGGAGGGCGACGTGGGGGGTCATAGCCCGACTTGAAGCTTTCTTT. This chain joins TRBV4-1 and TRBJ1-1; D is possibly TRBD1 (5 bases). V dropped 1 base and J dropped 7 bases, with 31 bases sitting between them. Germline-derived CDR1 and CDR2 are MGHRA and YSYEKL. The CDR3 has 20 residues.

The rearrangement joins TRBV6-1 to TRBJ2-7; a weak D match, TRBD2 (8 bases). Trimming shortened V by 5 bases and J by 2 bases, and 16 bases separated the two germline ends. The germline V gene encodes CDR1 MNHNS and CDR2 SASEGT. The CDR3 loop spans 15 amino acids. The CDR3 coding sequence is TGTGCCAGCAGTCCGGGAGGGGGCCTCGCCTACGAGCAGTACTTC. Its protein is CASSPGGGLAYEQYF.

Written as DNA, the CDR3 is TGTGCCAGCAGCTTAGGCCTGGCAGACACCCAGCAGTACTTC. Its translation: CASSLGLADTQQYF. The chain is built from TRBV13 and TRBJ2-7; D uncertain. Trimming removed 0 bases from V and 8 bases from J, with 14 bases in between. From germline, CDR1 is PRHDT and CDR2 FYEKMQ (reference sequence). The CDR3 totals 14 residues.

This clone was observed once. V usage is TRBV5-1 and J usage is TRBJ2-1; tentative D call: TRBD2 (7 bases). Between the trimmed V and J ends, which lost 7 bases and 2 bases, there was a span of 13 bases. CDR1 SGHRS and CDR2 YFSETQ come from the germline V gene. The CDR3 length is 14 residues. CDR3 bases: TGCGCCAGCGGGGCGGGGGCTGCCTACAATGAGCAGTTCTTC. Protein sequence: CASGAGAAYNEQFF. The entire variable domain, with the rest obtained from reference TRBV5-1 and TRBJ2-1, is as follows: KAGVTQTPRYLIKTRGQQVTLSCSPISGHRSVSWYQQTPGQGLQFLFEYFSETQRNKGNFPGRFSGRQFSNSRSEMNVSTLELGDSALYLCASGAGAAYNEQFFGPGTRLTVL.

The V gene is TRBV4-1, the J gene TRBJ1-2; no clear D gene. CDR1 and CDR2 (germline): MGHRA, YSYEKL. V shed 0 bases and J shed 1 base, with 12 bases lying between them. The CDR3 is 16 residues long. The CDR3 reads CASSQDNGGFNYGYTF. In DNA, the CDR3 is TGCGCCAGCAGCCAAGATAACGGAGGTTTTAACTATGGCTACACCTTC.

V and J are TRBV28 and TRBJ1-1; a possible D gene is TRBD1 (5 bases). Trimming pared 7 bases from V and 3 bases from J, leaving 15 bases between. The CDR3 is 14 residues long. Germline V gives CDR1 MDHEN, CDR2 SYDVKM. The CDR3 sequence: CASIPARAYTEAFF. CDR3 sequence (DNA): TGTGCCAGCATTCCTGCCAGGGCATACACTGAAGCTTTCTTT.